This TCR beta chain was recovered during a study of blood T cell repertoires in COVID-19. Study processing details: Estimated nucleated cell counts came from reference gene primer amplification. Sequencing was performed with immunoSEQ multiplex PCR; in TCRdb, only in-frame clones are kept and a portion is missing. Clone size and V and J calls were adopted from that table, with D and trimming inferred from the DNA. The sample lists hundreds of thousands of clones; approximately 90% were seen once. Participants spanned ages roughly 18 to 90 years and resided in 20 to 30 US areas. Participant reports of clinical history set cohort assignment. This CDR3 has 17 residues. The V and J ends lost 0 bases and 4 bases, in that order; junction bases with no gene match: 12. The germline CDR1 and CDR2 sequences are SGHTA and FQGNSA.

The receptor's source is a woman younger than 35 who had recovered from COVID-19. This sequence joins TRBV7-2 and TRBJ2-7, with 7 bases fitting TRBD2. The sample comprised PBMCs or T cells enriched from blood (not recorded which). Written as DNA, the CDR3 is TGTGCCAGCAGCTTAGCGCCCCGGGGGGTCAAAGTGTACGAGCAGTACTTC. Its protein product is CASSLAPRGVKVYEQYF. Full variable domain (outside the CDR3, taken from reference TRBV7-2 and TRBJ2-7): GAGVSQSPSNKVTEKGKDVELRCDPISGHTALYWYRQSLGQGLEFLIYFQGNSAPDKSGLPSDRFSAERTGGSVSTLTIQRTQQEDSAVYLCASSLAPRGVKVYEQYFGPGTRLTVT.